These T cell receptor beta chains were read from a single sample in a study of cytomegalovirus exposure and HLA in healthy donors. Produced via immunoSEQ multiplex PCR; TCRdb's table is partial and in-frame only. Here the sample spans roughly 190,000 clones, around nine tenths being singletons. The source material was PBMCs. The source of these receptors is a woman aged 18-29 years in good health and CMV-seronegative. Each CDR3 is given with its conserved first and last residue. Each record gives: V gene, clone size, J gene, D gene, CDR3 protein, CDR3 DNA. The D gene is left open where the match is weak. Clone size appears in some rows only: once, few, many, or a class for an expanded clone.

TRBV2	once	TRBJ2-7	TRBD2	CASMSPTSESYEQYF	TGTGCCAGCATGAGCCCAACTAGCGAGTCCTACGAGCAGTACTTC
TRBV5-1	NA	TRBJ2-7	TRBD2	CASSFTSGGAGGEQYF	TGCGCCAGCAGCTTTACTAGCGGGGGGGCCGGAGGAGAGCAGTACTTC
TRBV9	NA	TRBJ1-2	NA	CASSVGQSYGYTF	TGTGCCAGCAGCGTAGGGCAGTCCTATGGCTACACCTTC
TRBV9	NA	TRBJ2-2	TRBD2	CASGVEGGLAGNTGELFF	TGTGCCAGCGGCGTAGAGGGCGGGCTAGCGGGTAACACCGGGGAGCTGTTTTTT
TRBV6-6	NA	TRBJ2-7	TRBD2	CASRRLAELTYEQYF	TGTGCCAGCAGGAGACTAGCGGAGCTAACCTACGAGCAGTACTTC
TRBV9	NA	TRBJ1-4	NA	CASSVAGGGANEKLFF	TGTGCCAGCAGCGTAGCAGGCGGAGGGGCTAATGAAAAACTGTTTTTT
TRBV9	NA	TRBJ1-1	NA	CASTPPAGFDTEAFF	TGTGCCAGCACCCCACCGGCAGGGTTTGACACTGAAGCTTTCTTT
TRBV7-2	NA	TRBJ2-7	NA	CASSSTYEQYF	TGTGCCAGCAGCTCAACCTACGAGCAGTACTTC
TRBV6-1	NA	TRBJ1-6	TRBD1	CAPTSLPGQDLF	TGTGCCCCAACAAGTCTCCCGGGACAGGACCTCTTT
TRBV7-2	NA	TRBJ2-3	TRBD2	CASSFSGGRLARTDTQYF	TGTGCCAGCAGCTTCTCTGGGGGCCGACTAGCGAGGACAGATACGCAGTATTTT
TRBV7-3	NA	TRBJ2-1	TRBD2	CASSPGETSGRYEQFF	TGTGCCAGCAGTCCCGGGGAGACTAGCGGGAGGTATGAGCAGTTCTTC
TRBV6-1	NA	TRBJ1-6	NA	CASSEYYRALSYNSPLHF	TGTGCCAGCAGTGAATACTACAGGGCCCTCTCCTATAATTCACCCCTCCACTTT
TRBV6-5	once	TRBJ2-3	TRBD2	CASSLAGDPADTQYF	TGTGCCAGCAGCTTAGCGGGAGACCCCGCAGATACGCAGTATTTT
TRBV5-5	NA	TRBJ2-4	NA	CASSLSWGPKNIQYF	TGTGCCAGCAGCTTGAGCTGGGGGCCCAAAAACATTCAGTACTTC
TRBV19	NA	TRBJ2-5	NA	CASPGHFQETQYF	TGTGCCAGTCCGGGACACTTCCAAGAGACCCAGTACTTC
TRBV9	once	TRBJ2-2	NA	CASSVGQANTGELFF	TGTGCCAGCAGCGTGGGGCAGGCGAACACCGGGGAGCTGTTTTTT
TRBV19	NA	TRBJ1-4	NA	CASRRLEEKLFF	TGTGCCAGTAGGAGGTTGGAAGAAAAACTGTTTTTT
TRBV7-9	NA	TRBJ1-4	NA	CSSSTPLRQRFNEKLFF	TGTTCCAGCAGTACTCCCTTACGGCAGCGCTTTAATGAAAAACTGTTTTTT
TRBV7-9	NA	TRBJ2-2	NA	CAKDTYGELFF	TGTGCCAAGGACACCTACGGGGAGCTGTTTTTT
TRBV6-5	NA	TRBJ1-2	NA	CASSYSNNYGYTF	TGTGCCAGCAGTTACTCGAACAATTATGGCTACACCTTC
TRBV6-1	NA	TRBJ1-4	NA	CAVGVGSHNEKLFF	TGTGCCGTGGGAGTGGGTTCCCATAATGAAAAACTGTTTTTT
TRBV11-3	few	TRBJ1-2	TRBD1	CASSEGAVGYTF	TGTGCCAGCAGCGAGGGGGCAGTCGGCTACACCTTC
TRBV4-1	once	TRBJ2-1	NA	CASSPRQNPYNEQFF	TGCGCCAGCAGCCCCCGACAGAACCCCTACAATGAGCAGTTCTTC
TRBV6-6	NA	TRBJ2-7	TRBD1	CASSFTDRGDEQYF	TGTGCCAGCAGTTTCACAGACAGGGGCGACGAGCAGTACTTC
TRBV27	NA	TRBJ2-2	TRBD2	CASSLTSGRGTGELFF	TGTGCCAGCAGCCTAACTAGCGGGAGAGGAACCGGGGAGCTGTTTTTT
TRBV7-2	once	TRBJ2-5	NA	CASSLNFVLRGETQYF	TGTGCCAGCAGCTTAAATTTTGTGTTAAGGGGAGAGACCCAGTACTTC